This paragraph covers one T cell receptor beta chain sequence. Its antigen remains unknown. This entry comes from a study of cytomegalovirus exposure and HLA in healthy donors. The PCR employed 60 Vbeta primers together with 13 Jbeta primers. Original methodology: Counted up in a later analysis, unique TCR beta chains came to some 82 million, with about 10 million shared. Sequencing used immunoSEQ multiplex PCR; TCRdb keeps in-frame clones, though not all of them. The V and J calls and clone size come from that table; D and trimming were worked out from the DNA. The sample lists some 190,000 clones; 85% to 90% were seen once. The CDR3 consists of 13 residues. Trimming took 6 bases from V and 0 from J, leaving 8 bases between them. Germline V gene sequence: CDR1 MNHEY, CDR2 SVGAGI. Points from the study as a whole: Later on, an analysis showed TCR association rates differing by HLA locus, with DRB1 the most and HLA-C the fewest. Specificity for CMV antigens was confirmed in vitro for a few of the CMV-associated chains. It was only CMV serostatus that was available as immune exposure information.

The chain couples TRBV6-5 to TRBJ1-1, with D maybe TRBD1 (5 bases). The source material was PBMCs. The receptor's source is a man aged 25-45 years in good health and CMV-seronegative. The CDR3 region has the DNA TGTGCCAGCAGGAAGGACATGAACACTGAAGCTTTCTTT. Translated, it gives CASRKDMNTEAFF.